This TCR beta chain was sequenced during a study of patients and donors after allogeneic stem cell transplantation. Germline loops: CDR1 MDHEN, CDR2 SYDVKM. The CDR3 has 13 residues. Trimming pared 6 bases from V and 6 bases from J, leaving 12 bases between. TCRdb re-called the RT-PCR reads with MiXCR, one entry per CDR3 protein. Among about 88,000 distinct CDR3 sequences listed, approximately 49% were seen once. The V call is TRBV28, the J call TRBJ1-5; D gene ambiguous. The clonotype comes from a human donor who was either an allogeneic HSCT recipient or a stem cell or donor lymphocyte infusion donor (not recorded which). It is not recorded whose cells these are; they may come from a transplant donor. The source material was blood, either unsorted or a sorted T cell fraction (not recorded which). CDR3 loop: CASRPGFAQPQHF. DNA for the CDR3: TGTGCCAGCAGGCCCGGGTTCGCTCAGCCCCAGCATTTT.